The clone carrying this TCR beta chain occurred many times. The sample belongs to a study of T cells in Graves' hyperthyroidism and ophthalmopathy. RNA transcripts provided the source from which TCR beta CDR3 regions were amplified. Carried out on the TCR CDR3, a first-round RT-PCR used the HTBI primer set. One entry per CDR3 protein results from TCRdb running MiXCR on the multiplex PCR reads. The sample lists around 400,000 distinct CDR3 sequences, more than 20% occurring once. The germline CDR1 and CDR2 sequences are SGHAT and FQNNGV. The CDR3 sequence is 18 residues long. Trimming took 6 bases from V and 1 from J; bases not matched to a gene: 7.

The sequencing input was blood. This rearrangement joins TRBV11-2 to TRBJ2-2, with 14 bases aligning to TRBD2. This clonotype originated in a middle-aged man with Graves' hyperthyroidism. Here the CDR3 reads CASRRTSGRWENTGELFF. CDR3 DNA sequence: TGTGCCAGCAGACGGACTAGCGGGAGGTGGGAGAACACCGGGGAGCTGTTTTTT.